One sample yielded the 27 T cell receptor beta chains listed below, sequenced in a study of T cell repertoires in cytomegalovirus infection. One entry per CDR3 protein results from TCRdb running MiXCR on the reads. The data hold about 160,000 distinct CDR3 sequences, with about a fifth observed a single time. These receptors lack a known antigen. The input for sequencing was CD8+ T cells from cultured PBMCs, taken from culture after CMV antigen stimulation. The receptors here all came from a human donor in good health (CMV status not recorded). Some clones in this sample may be carry-over from other donors' samples.

This clonotype was observed a few times. The rearrangement links TRBV7-8 to TRBJ2-5; no definite D call. Germline V gene lookup returns CDR1 SGHVS and CDR2 FQNEAQ. Trimming removed 5 bases from V and 5 bases from J, with 15 bases in between. The CDR3 is made up of 14 amino acids. The DNA of the CDR3 is TGTGCCAGCAGCACCTCTCGAGTGGTGGAGACCCAGTACTTC. Translation: CASSTSRVVETQYF.

This chain uses TRBV4-3 with TRBJ2-1; D may be TRBD2 (7 bases). Germline CDR1 LGHNA, CDR2 YSLEER. Trimming shortened V by 3 bases and J by 7 bases, and 16 bases separated the two germline ends. This CDR3 is 15 amino acids long. The DNA of the CDR3 is TGCGCCAGCAGCCAGATTAGGGGGGGTTGGAATGAGCAGTTCTTC. This gives the protein CASSQIRGGWNEQFF.

This clonotype has a handful of counts. The V gene is TRBV7-6, the J gene TRBJ2-1; 11 bases fit TRBD2. The length of the CDR3 is 16 residues. The V gene end was trimmed by 0 bases and the J gene end by 7 bases; junction bases not matched to a gene: 5. Germline CDR1 is SGHVS and CDR2 is FNYEAQ. The DNA for the CDR3 is TGTGCCAGCAGCTTAGCAAGTAGCGGGGGGGAAAATGAGCAGTTCTTC. This gives the protein CASSLASSGGENEQFF. The variable domain in full, with the rest retrieved from reference TRBV7-6 and TRBJ2-1, is GAGVSQSPRYKVTKRGQDVALRCDPISGHVSLYWYRQALGQGPEFLTYFNYEAQQDKSGLPNDRFSAERPEGSISTLTIQRTEQRDSAMYRCASSLASSGGENEQFFGPGTRLTVL.

This clonotype was picked up a small number of times. The V gene is TRBV5-8, the J gene TRBJ2-5; 9 bases line up with TRBD1. Trimming took 0 bases from V and 5 from J; bases not matched to a gene: 17. This CDR3 region has 19 residues. CDR1 SGHTS and CDR2 YDEGEE come from the germline V gene. The CDR3 spells CASSLVGLRDREGKETQYF. DNA of the CDR3: TGTGCCAGCAGCTTGGTGGGGCTCCGGGACAGGGAGGGGAAGGAGACCCAGTACTTC.

This clonotype was detected only a few times. The rearrangement links TRBV7-2 to TRBJ1-3; the match to TRBD1 covers 8 bases. The CDR3 is made up of 15 amino acids. CDR1 SGHTA and CDR2 FQGNSA come from the germline V gene. Trimming at V came to 5 bases and at J to 4 bases, leaving 7 bases not matched to a gene. For the CDR3, the DNA is TGTGCCAGCAGCAAGACCGGGACAGGAGGAAACACCATATATTTT. It codes for CASSKTGTGGNTIYF.

This chain links TRBV5-5 with TRBJ1-1; no definite D call. V was clipped by 0 bases and J by 4 bases, with 16 bases between them. The CDR3 spans 16 residues. Germline V gives CDR1 SGHKS, CDR2 YYEKEE (reference sequence). CDR3 region: CASSLVSLSATTEAFF. Written as DNA, the CDR3 is TGTGCCAGCAGCTTGGTATCCCTAAGTGCGACCACTGAAGCTTTCTTT. The full variable domain, completed using reference TRBV5-5 and TRBJ1-1, is DAGVTQSPTHLIKTRGQQVTLRCSPISGHKSVSWYQQVLGQGPQFIFQYYEKEERGRGNFPDRFSARQFPNYSSELNVNALLLGDSALYLCASSLVSLSATTEAFFGQGTRLTVV.

There are a few counts of this clonotype. The chain combines TRBV12-3 or TRBV12-4 with TRBJ2-7, with D possibly TRBD1 on 6 matching bases. V shed 4 bases and J shed 3 bases, with 10 bases lying between them. This CDR3 is built from 13 residues. The DNA of the CDR3 is TGTGCCAGCAGTTCGGGACACTTCTACGAGCAGTACTTC. Translation: CASSSGHFYEQYF.

This clonotype turned up a few times. This rearrangement joins TRBV2 to TRBJ1-5; no clear D. There are 16 residues in the CDR3. Looked up from germline, CDR1 is SNHLY and CDR2 is FYNNEI. Trimming shortened V by 6 bases and J by 2 bases, and 17 bases separated the two germline ends. The CDR3 region has the DNA TGTGCCAGCAGAGGAGTCCGGGGTTTGCGCAATCAGCCCCAGCATTTT. Residues: CASRGVRGLRNQPQHF.

This chain uses TRBV11-2 with TRBJ2-7; D perhaps matches TRBD1 (5 bases). CDR1 and CDR2 (germline): SGHAT, FQNNGV. The V end was cut by 5 bases, the J end by 2 bases, with 13 bases between. The CDR3 loop spans 14 amino acids. CDR3 loop: CASSPLTATYEQYF. DNA for the CDR3: TGTGCCAGCAGCCCGTTGACAGCCACCTACGAGCAGTACTTC.

This clonotype was counted between two and nine times. The rearrangement joins TRBV7-9 to TRBJ2-2, with TRBD1 identical over 10 bases. Germline CDR1 reads SEHNR; CDR2 reads FQNEAQ (reference sequence). The CDR3 is 16 amino acids. The ends lost 8 bases at V and 4 bases at J; junction bases unmatched: 10. The CDR3 nucleotides read TGTGCCAGCCAAACCCCGGGACAGGGGATCACCGGGGAGCTGTTTTTT. This gives the protein CASQTPGQGITGELFF. The full variable domain, rest sourced from reference TRBV7-9 and TRBJ2-2, is DTGVSQNPRHKITKRGQNVTFRCDPISEHNRLYWYRQTLGQGPEFLTYFQNEAQLEKSRLLSDRFSAERPKGSFSTLEIQRTEQGDSAMYLCASQTPGQGITGELFFGEGSRLTVL.

This chain joins TRBV6-2 or TRBV6-3 and TRBJ2-3; TRBD2 matches 8 bases. CDR1 and CDR2 from the germline V gene are MNHEY and SVGEGT. V trimming: 5 bases; J trimming: 6 bases; junction bases outside the gene matches: 4. The CDR3 covers 13 residues. This chain's CDR3 is CASSGTSEDTQYF. Here the CDR3 DNA reads TGTGCCAGCAGTGGGACTAGTGAGGATACGCAGTATTTT.

This clonotype was found a few times. The chain links TRBV7-9 to TRBJ1-4; 8 bases align to TRBD1. The CDR3 runs 15 residues. J gave up 6 bases and V 5 bases, and 8 bases lay outside the gene matches. Germline V lookup: CDR1 SEHNR, CDR2 FQNEAQ (reference sequence). The CDR3 nucleotides are TGTGCCAGCAGCGGCCGGACAGGGCCTGATGAAAAACTGTTTTTT. Its translation: CASSGRTGPDEKLFF.

This clonotype was recorded a few times. V is TRBV7-2 and J is TRBJ2-5; possible D gene TRBD2, 7 bases. Germline-derived CDR1 and CDR2 are SGHTA and FQGNSA. Trimming shortened V by 7 bases and J by 7 bases, and 13 bases separated the two germline ends. The CDR3 is 12 residues long. CDR3: CASTRGGRTQYF. CDR3 in DNA: TGTGCCAGCACGAGGGGGGGGCGGACCCAGTACTTC.

This rearrangement joins TRBV7-9 to TRBJ1-2; possibly TRBD1 for D (5 bases). Germline-derived CDR1 and CDR2 are SEHNR and FQNEAQ (reference sequence). The CDR3 covers 14 residues. The V end lost 1 base, the J end lost 7 bases, and 13 bases lay between the germline ends. The CDR3 here is CASSLGPGWSGYTF. CDR3 nucleotides: TGTGCCAGCAGCTTAGGTCCAGGGTGGAGTGGCTACACCTTC.

This clonotype was found a few times. The rearrangement uses TRBV28 and TRBJ2-7; D ambiguous. CDR3 size: 13 residues. Germline V gives CDR1 MDHEN, CDR2 SYDVKM. V was shortened by 8 bases and J by 4 bases, with 15 bases between the two germline ends. The CDR3 DNA reads TGTGCCAGCCGCTCCCCAGATGGATACGAGCAGTACTTC. Its protein product is CASRSPDGYEQYF.

This clonotype was detected only a few times. A read error may account for a junction end that differs from germline. The J gene is TRBJ2-5, the V gene TRBV7-8; D possibly uses TRBD1 or TRBD2 (5 bases each). This CDR3 has 16 amino acids. The germline CDR1 and CDR2 sequences are SGHVS and FQNEAQ. This CDR3 reads CASSDRLIRDQETQYF. CDR3 DNA sequence: TGTGCCAGCAGCGACCGCCTAATCAGGGACCAGGAGACCCAGTACTTC.

This chain links TRBV7-9 with TRBJ2-7, with TRBD1 as a possible D gene (5 bases). The V and J ends lost 5 bases and 0 bases respectively, with 14 bases between them. CDR3 length: 15 residues. The V gene's germline CDR1 is SEHNR and CDR2 FQNEAQ (reference sequence). In DNA, the CDR3 is TGTGCCAGCAGCGGTACAGGACGTAGCTCCTACGAGCAGTACTTC. Its translation is CASSGTGRSSYEQYF. Together with reference TRBV7-9 and TRBJ2-7, the CDR3 gives the full variable domain: DTGVSQNPRHKITKRGQNVTFRCDPISEHNRLYWYRQTLGQGPEFLTYFQNEAQLEKSRLLSDRFSAERPKGSFSTLEIQRTEQGDSAMYLCASSGTGRSSYEQYFGPGTRLTVT.

This chain connects TRBV7-9 to TRBJ1-1; D gene uncertain. The CDR3 runs to 13 residues. V was trimmed by 3 bases and J by 4 bases, leaving 9 bases between them. Germline values: CDR1 SEHNR, CDR2 FQNEAQ (reference sequence). In DNA, the CDR3 is TGTGCCAGCAGCTTTCCATGGAGCACTGAAGCTTTCTTT. Encoded protein: CASSFPWSTEAFF.

The rearrangement links TRBV4-1 to TRBJ2-7, with D possibly TRBD1 on 6 matching bases. V lost 4 bases and J lost 4, with 17 bases in between. CDR1 MGHRA and CDR2 YSYEKL come from the germline V gene. This CDR3 comprises 15 residues. Here the CDR3 reads CASSPNRDNSYEQYF. The CDR3 DNA sequence: TGCGCCAGCAGCCCCAACCGGGACAATTCATACGAGCAGTACTTC.

This clonotype was seen a few times. The gene calls are TRBV7-2 and TRBJ2-1; D might be TRBD2 (6 bases). The germline V and J ends were trimmed by 4 bases and 7 bases, with 11 bases remaining between them. The CDR3 is 13 residues long. The germline gives CDR1 SGHTA, CDR2 FQGNSA. CDR3 sequence (DNA): TGTGCCAGCAGCTGGGGACTTCTAAATGAGCAGTTCTTC. Translation: CASSWGLLNEQFF.

This clonotype turned up a few times. J is TRBJ1-1 and V is TRBV14; no reliable D call. The V end lost 0 bases, the J end lost 0 bases, and 8 bases lay between the germline ends. Germline V lookup: CDR1 SGHDN, CDR2 FVKESK. The CDR3 contains 15 residues. CDR3 region: CASSQDSQLNTEAFF. CDR3 nucleotides: TGTGCCAGCAGCCAAGATTCGCAGTTGAACACTGAAGCTTTCTTT. Filled out from reference TRBV14 and TRBJ1-1, the complete variable domain reads EAGVTQFPSHSVIEKGQTVTLRCDPISGHDNLYWYRRVMGKEIKFLLHFVKESKQDESGMPNNRFLAERTGGTYSTLKVQPAELEDSGVYFCASSQDSQLNTEAFFGQGTRLTVV.

This sequence joins TRBV7-9 and TRBJ2-2; D call uncertain. The germline V gene has CDR1 SEHNR and CDR2 FQNEAQ (reference sequence). CDR3 size: 12 residues. V gave up 5 bases and J gave up 11 bases, with 12 bases separating them. CDR3 DNA: TGTGCCAGCAGCCCCGTACTAACCGAGCTGTTTTTT. Amino acids: CASSPVLTELFF.

This clonotype occurred a few times. The gene calls are TRBV6-1 and TRBJ2-7, with D unresolved. CDR1 and CDR2 from the germline V gene are MNHNS and SASEGT. V was trimmed by 2 bases and J by 1 base, leaving 12 bases between them. CDR3 length equals 15 residues. As DNA, the CDR3 is TGTGCCAGCAGTGAATACTATTCGGCTTCCTACGAGCAGTACTTC. This encodes CASSEYYSASYEQYF.

The chain combines TRBV7-6 with TRBJ2-7; TRBD1 might be the D (5 bases). V shed 1 base and J shed 4 bases, with 14 bases lying between them. CDR1 is SGHVS, CDR2 FNYEAQ, per germline. This CDR3 region has 15 residues. CDR3 amino acids: CASSLEIGATYEQYF. As DNA, the CDR3 is TGTGCCAGCAGCTTAGAGATAGGGGCAACATACGAGCAGTACTTC. Combining the CDR3 with reference TRBV7-6 and TRBJ2-7 gives the whole variable domain GAGVSQSPRYKVTKRGQDVALRCDPISGHVSLYWYRQALGQGPEFLTYFNYEAQQDKSGLPNDRFSAERPEGSISTLTIQRTEQRDSAMYRCASSLEIGATYEQYFGPGTRLTVT.

This clonotype has a handful of counts. The J gene is TRBJ2-1, the V gene TRBV7-6; D is possibly TRBD1 (5 bases). There are 13 residues in the CDR3. CDR1 SGHVS and CDR2 FNYEAQ come from the germline V gene. The V end was cut by 5 bases, the J end by 6 bases, with 11 bases between. CDR3: CASSPLDSNEQFF. In nucleotides, the CDR3 is TGTGCCAGCAGCCCTCTCGACAGCAATGAGCAGTTCTTC.

V gene TRBV7-6 combines with J gene TRBJ2-3; 9 positions match TRBD2. Germline lookup yields CDR1 SGHVS and CDR2 FNYEAQ. V was clipped by 2 bases and J by 2 bases; unmatched bases: 20. This CDR3 is 21 amino acids long. The CDR3 region has the DNA TGTGCCAGCAGCTTAAATAATCAGCCAAGCGGGGGGCCTGTTTACACAGATACGCAGTATTTT. Translation: CASSLNNQPSGGPVYTDTQYF. Based on the CDR3 plus reference TRBV7-6 and TRBJ2-3, the full variable domain is GAGVSQSPRYKVTKRGQDVALRCDPISGHVSLYWYRQALGQGPEFLTYFNYEAQQDKSGLPNDRFSAERPEGSISTLTIQRTEQRDSAMYRCASSLNNQPSGGPVYTDTQYFGPGTRLTVL.

The chain couples TRBV7-9 to TRBJ2-1; 8 bases line up with TRBD2. CDR1 is SEHNR, CDR2 FQNEAQ, per germline (reference sequence). Trimming took 4 bases from V and 4 from J; bases not matched to a gene: 3. The length of the CDR3 is 14 residues. This CDR3 is CASSSAGGYNEQFF. The CDR3 region has the DNA TGTGCCAGCAGCTCGGCGGGGGGTTACAATGAGCAGTTCTTC.